The T cell receptor (beta chain) described here comes from a study of blood T cell repertoires in COVID-19. Background on the study: T cells, B-cell-depleted T cells, or PBMCs supplied cDNA or gDNA.

Authors' analysis steps: The assay estimated nucleated cells by amplifying reference gene primers. Repertoires were generated with immunoSEQ multiplex PCR, while TCRdb's copy carries only in-frame clones and drops some. Clone size and V and J calls were adopted from that table, with D and trimming inferred from the DNA. The sample has 20,000 to 30,000 clones; roughly 88% are singletons. Trimming took 3 bases from V and 8 from J; bases not matched to a gene: 10. The CDR3 has 15 residues. Germline lookup yields CDR1 LNHDA and CDR2 SQIVND (reference sequence). Sequencing used peripheral blood. V and J are TRBV19 and TRBJ2-1; 7 positions match TRBD2. This clonotype was obtained from a man aged 65 to 85 in a cohort sampled during active COVID-19. The CDR3 sequence: CASSMVSSGNYEQFF. CDR3 DNA: TGTGCCAGTAGTATGGTTTCTAGCGGTAACTATGAGCAGTTCTTC.